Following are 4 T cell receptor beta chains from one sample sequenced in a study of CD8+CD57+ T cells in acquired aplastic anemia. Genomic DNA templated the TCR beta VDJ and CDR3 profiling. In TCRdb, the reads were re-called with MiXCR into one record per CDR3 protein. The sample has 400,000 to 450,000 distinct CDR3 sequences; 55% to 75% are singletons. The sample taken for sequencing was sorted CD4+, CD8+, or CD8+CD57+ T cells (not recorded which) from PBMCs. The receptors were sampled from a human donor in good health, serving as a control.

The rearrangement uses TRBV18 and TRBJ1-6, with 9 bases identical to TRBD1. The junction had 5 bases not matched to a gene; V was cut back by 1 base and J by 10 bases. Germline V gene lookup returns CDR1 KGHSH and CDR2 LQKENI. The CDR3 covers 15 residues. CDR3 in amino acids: CASSPRTGVGSPLHF. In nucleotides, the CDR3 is TGTGCCAGCTCACCACGGACAGGGGTAGGGTCACCCCTCCACTTT. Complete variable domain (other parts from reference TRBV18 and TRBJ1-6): NAGVMQNPRHLVRRRGQEARLRCSPMKGHSHVYWYRQLPEEGLKFMVYLQKENIIDESGMPKERFSAEFPKEGPSILRIQQVVRGDSAAYFCASSPRTGVGSPLHFGNGTRLTVT.

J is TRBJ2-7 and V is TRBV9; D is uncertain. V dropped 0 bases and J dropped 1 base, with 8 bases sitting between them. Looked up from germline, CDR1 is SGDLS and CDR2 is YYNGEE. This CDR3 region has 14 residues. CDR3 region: CASSVDPESYEQYF. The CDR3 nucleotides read TGTGCCAGCAGCGTAGACCCGGAGTCCTACGAGCAGTACTTC.

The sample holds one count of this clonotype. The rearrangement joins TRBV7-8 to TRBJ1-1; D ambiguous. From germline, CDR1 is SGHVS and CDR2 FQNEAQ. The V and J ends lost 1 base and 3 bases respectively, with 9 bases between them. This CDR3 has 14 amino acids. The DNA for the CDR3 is TGTGCCAGCAGCTTAGTGTTGAGGGACACTGAAGCTTTCTTT. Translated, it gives CASSLVLRDTEAFF.

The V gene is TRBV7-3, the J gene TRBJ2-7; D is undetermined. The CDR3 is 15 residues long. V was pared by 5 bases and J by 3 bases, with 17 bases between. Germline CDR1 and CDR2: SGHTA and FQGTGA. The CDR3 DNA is TGTGCCAGCAGCATAGACCCCTCGGGCATCTACGAGCAGTACTTC. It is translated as CASSIDPSGIYEQYF.